This T cell receptor beta chain is from a study of blood T cell repertoires in COVID-19. The overall study: Both acute and convalescent COVID-19 samples were obtained from the United States, Italy and Spain. T cells, B-cell-depleted T cells, or PBMCs provided the cDNA or gDNA that served as material.

The CDR3 runs to 14 residues. V was clipped by 3 bases and J by 7 bases, with 13 bases between them. Germline V gene data show CDR1 as LNHDA and CDR2 as SQIVND (reference sequence). In the authors' methods: The authors estimated nucleated cell counts from reference gene primer amplification. TCRdb's table, derived via immunoSEQ multiplex PCR, lists solely in-frame clones and lacks some. That table furnishes V, J and clone size, whereas the DNA furnished D and trimming. The sample lists approximately 94,000 clones, about 85% occurring once. This clonotype was sampled from a human donor in a cohort sampled during active COVID-19. Sequences were obtained from peripheral blood. The gene calls are TRBV19 and TRBJ1-5, with a weak D call TRBD1 (6 bases). The CDR3 nucleotides are TGTGCCAGTAGTATGACAGGTGGTATGCAGCCCCAGCATTTT. Amino acid sequence: CASSMTGGMQPQHF. Full variable domain (missing parts from reference TRBV19 and TRBJ1-5): DGGITQSPKYLFRKEGQNVTLSCEQNLNHDAMYWYRQDPGQGLRLIYYSQIVNDFQKGDIAEGYSVSREKKESFPLTVTSAQKNPTAFYLCASSMTGGMQPQHFGDGTRLSIL.